These T cell receptor beta chains were read from a single sample in a study of response to subunit inactivated influenza vaccine. MiXCR, run by TCRdb on the RT-PCR reads, gives a single entry per CDR3 protein. The data contain around 480,000 distinct CDR3 sequences, 9.5% to 12% of them singletons. The sample consisted of PBMCs from blood, taken around seven weeks after vaccination. The receptors were gathered from a man aged 50 to 60 who received an inactivated influenza vaccine. The CDR3 runs from the conserved cysteine through the conserved F or W.

v_gene: TRBV12-3/TRBV12-4
j_gene: TRBJ2-1
CDR3aa: CASSLTSSEQFF

v_gene: TRBV28
j_gene: TRBJ1-5
CDR3aa: CASSDRGSDQPQHF

v_gene: TRBV20-1
j_gene: TRBJ2-5
CDR3aa: CSASTRQGGPETQYF

v_gene: TRBV11-2
j_gene: TRBJ2-3
CDR3aa: CASSRREPTDTQYF

v_gene: TRBV27
j_gene: TRBJ2-3
CDR3aa: CASSLIPGASTDTQYF

v_gene: TRBV5-1
j_gene: TRBJ2-7
CDR3aa: CASSQSDREQYF

v_gene: TRBV7-8
j_gene: TRBJ2-1
CDR3aa: CASSLVPGASSYNEQFF

v_gene: TRBV5-1
j_gene: TRBJ2-1
CDR3aa: CASSFSSDRRGEQFF

v_gene: TRBV19
j_gene: TRBJ2-2
CDR3aa: CASSIGGRAFWELFF

v_gene: TRBV29-1
j_gene: TRBJ2-1
CDR3aa: CSVSTGLAGKLEQFF

v_gene: TRBV5-1
j_gene: TRBJ2-3
CDR3aa: CASSLEPGLSGTDTQYF

v_gene: TRBV5-6
j_gene: TRBJ2-7
CDR3aa: CASSCGTGRFYEQYF

v_gene: TRBV10-3
j_gene: TRBJ1-4
CDR3aa: CAISDRGQATNEKLFF

v_gene: TRBV5-6
j_gene: TRBJ2-1
CDR3aa: CASSFAGSGYNEQFF

v_gene: TRBV3-1
j_gene: TRBJ2-2
CDR3aa: CASSQRSTTTGELFF

v_gene: TRBV11-3
j_gene: TRBJ2-1
CDR3aa: CASSLNGAGAYNEQFF

v_gene: TRBV9
j_gene: TRBJ2-1
CDR3aa: CASSVVIGDNEQFF

v_gene: TRBV7-2
j_gene: TRBJ1-2
CDR3aa: CASSLVPEVPYGYTF

v_gene: TRBV6-2/TRBV6-3
j_gene: TRBJ1-5
CDR3aa: CASSRGQGANQPQHF

v_gene: TRBV14
j_gene: TRBJ2-3
CDR3aa: CASSQDLALSDTQYF

v_gene: TRBV6-2/TRBV6-3
j_gene: TRBJ2-7
CDR3aa: CASSPRDHSYEQYF

v_gene: TRBV12-3/TRBV12-4
j_gene: TRBJ2-1
CDR3aa: CASSLTGRRGSLLEQFF

v_gene: TRBV9
j_gene: TRBJ2-7
CDR3aa: CASSPTLAGDLYEQYF

v_gene: TRBV20-1
j_gene: TRBJ2-7
CDR3aa: CSGAGNSYEQYF

v_gene: TRBV6-5
j_gene: TRBJ2-1
CDR3aa: CASSYPTSGRATGYNEQFF

v_gene: TRBV28
j_gene: TRBJ1-5
CDR3aa: CASSLLRWGQPQHF

v_gene: TRBV21-1
j_gene: TRBJ2-2
CDR3aa: CASQDQKASCNTGELFF

v_gene: TRBV3-1
j_gene: TRBJ2-6
CDR3aa: CASSSIRGSGANVLTF

v_gene: TRBV20-1
j_gene: TRBJ2-7
CDR3aa: CSASTGETTYEQYF

v_gene: TRBV15
j_gene: TRBJ2-3
CDR3aa: CATSINPAGGPDTQYF

v_gene: TRBV3-1
j_gene: TRBJ2-3
CDR3aa: CASSQLLGHRTDTQYF

v_gene: TRBV7-3
j_gene: TRBJ2-1
CDR3aa: CASSLAGQEQFF

v_gene: TRBV28
j_gene: TRBJ2-2
CDR3aa: CASSPFTSGSGHTGELFF

v_gene: TRBV7-8
j_gene: TRBJ2-7
CDR3aa: CASSLRGGISYEQYF

v_gene: TRBV28
j_gene: TRBJ2-7
CDR3aa: CASSPISGMEAYEQYF

v_gene: TRBV5-1
j_gene: TRBJ2-5
CDR3aa: CASSPELAEETQYF

v_gene: TRBV29-1
j_gene: TRBJ1-1
CDR3aa: CSVEKGSGGTEAFF

v_gene: TRBV5-1
j_gene: TRBJ2-7
CDR3aa: CASSLRVVGGNEQYF

v_gene: TRBV11-2
j_gene: TRBJ2-5
CDR3aa: CASSLNTGTAETQYF

v_gene: TRBV7-9
j_gene: TRBJ2-1
CDR3aa: CASSTGTSGNPYNEQFF

v_gene: TRBV6-5
j_gene: TRBJ2-7
CDR3aa: CASSYNLVGGYEQYF

v_gene: TRBV10-3
j_gene: TRBJ2-2
CDR3aa: CASAGQSNTGELFF

v_gene: TRBV5-1
j_gene: TRBJ2-1
CDR3aa: CASSLLDRGIDEQFF

v_gene: TRBV4-1
j_gene: TRBJ1-1
CDR3aa: CASSQVGGGHLNTEAFF

v_gene: TRBV9
j_gene: TRBJ2-5
CDR3aa: CASSQSGSPQTRETQYF

v_gene: TRBV29-1
j_gene: TRBJ1-3
CDR3aa: CSSLFPGNTIYF

v_gene: TRBV5-5
j_gene: TRBJ2-3
CDR3aa: CASSLDLVDTQYF

v_gene: TRBV10-3
j_gene: TRBJ2-5
CDR3aa: CAISERDRVLKQETQYF

v_gene: TRBV12-5
j_gene: TRBJ2-3
CDR3aa: CASRDPGQAADTQYF

v_gene: TRBV20-1
j_gene: TRBJ2-1
CDR3aa: CSAITSGRASEQFF

v_gene: TRBV6-1
j_gene: TRBJ1-5
CDR3aa: CASTVIGNQPQHF

v_gene: TRBV20-1
j_gene: TRBJ2-5
CDR3aa: CSARDRTGGRKTQYF

v_gene: TRBV9
j_gene: TRBJ2-5
CDR3aa: CASSVGRLKTRETQYF

v_gene: TRBV10-3
j_gene: TRBJ2-7
CDR3aa: CAISDGQSYELDEQYF

v_gene: TRBV12-3/TRBV12-4
j_gene: TRBJ1-2
CDR3aa: CASSLSGILNYGYTF

v_gene: TRBV10-3
j_gene: TRBJ2-7
CDR3aa: CAIRTSGPPGGEQYF

v_gene: TRBV29-1
j_gene: TRBJ2-1
CDR3aa: CSVGDGRAADEQFF